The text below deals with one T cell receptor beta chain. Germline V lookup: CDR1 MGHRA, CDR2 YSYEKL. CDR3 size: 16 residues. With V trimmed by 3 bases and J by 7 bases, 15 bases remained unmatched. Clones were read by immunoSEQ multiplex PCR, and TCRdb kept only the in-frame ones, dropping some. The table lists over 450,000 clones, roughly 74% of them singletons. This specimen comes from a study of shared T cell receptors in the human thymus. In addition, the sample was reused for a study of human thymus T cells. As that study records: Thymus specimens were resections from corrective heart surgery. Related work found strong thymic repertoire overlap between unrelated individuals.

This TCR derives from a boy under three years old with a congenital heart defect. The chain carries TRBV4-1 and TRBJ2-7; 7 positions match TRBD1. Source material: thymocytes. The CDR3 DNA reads TGCGCCAGCAGCCACGACGGGACAGCCTCAGGAGAAGAGCAGTACTTC. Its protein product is CASSHDGTASGEEQYF.